Shown below are 8 T cell receptor beta chains from a single sample sequenced in a study of CD8+ T cells in alopecia areata. Treatment reported: oral pan-JAK inhibitor, 5-10 mg twice daily. RNA was isolated and reverse transcribed to cDNA, the sequencing template. The repertoire was sequenced with immunoSEQ multiplex PCR; TCRdb's copy has only in-frame clones and lacks some. The sample has 200,000 to 250,000 clones, over 60% seen once. The sample consisted of CD4+ T cells sorted from blood, taken at week 44, from a patient treated with tofacitinib. These TCRs come from a human donor with alopecia areata.

This clone was recorded a few times. The chain combines TRBV30 with TRBJ1-5; tentatively, D is TRBD1 (5 bases). Germline values: CDR1 GTSNPN, CDR2 SVGIG (reference sequence). The CDR3 is 15 amino acids. Between the trimmed V and J ends, which lost 5 bases and 1 base, there was a span of 15 bases. CDR3 region: CAWGQGTESNQPQHF. CDR3 DNA: TGTGCCTGGGGCCAAGGGACCGAGAGCAATCAGCCCCAGCATTTT.

This clone was detected many times. Distinct nucleotide sequences in the sample also encode this CDR3. This chain joins TRBV7-2 and TRBJ1-5, with D possibly being TRBD1 (5 bases). V lost 5 bases and J 2 bases, leaving 7 bases between the germline ends. CDR1 and CDR2 from the germline V gene are SGHTA and FQGNSA. The CDR3 length is 13 residues. CDR3 residues: CASSVRGNQPQHF. DNA for the CDR3: TGTGCCAGCAGCGTCAGGGGCAATCAGCCCCAGCATTTT.

The CDR3 here is CASSWGYGYTF. CDR3 coding DNA: TGTGCCAGCAGTTGGGGGTATGGCTACACCTTC. The chain combines TRBV25-1 with TRBJ1-2, with D possibly being TRBD1 (5 bases). CDR1 MGHDK and CDR2 SYGVNS come from the germline V gene. Trimming pared 5 bases from V and 5 bases from J, leaving 6 bases between. This CDR3 comprises 11 residues.

The J gene is TRBJ2-6, the V gene TRBV29-1; the D is unclear. CDR1 is SQVTM and CDR2 is ANQGSEA in the germline V gene. Trimming pared 6 bases from V and 0 bases from J, leaving 9 bases between. The CDR3 totals 14 residues. The CDR3 spells CSVFPDSGANVLTF. For the CDR3, the DNA is TGCAGCGTCTTTCCCGACTCTGGGGCCAACGTCCTGACTTTC.

The chain combines TRBV7-8 with TRBJ2-1, with D maybe TRBD2 (5 bases). In germline, CDR1 is SGHVS, CDR2 FQNEAQ. The CDR3 length is 16 residues. V lost 5 bases, J lost 6 bases, and 20 bases lay in between. The CDR3 loop is CASSRGGSLGSNEQFF. CDR3 DNA: TGTGCCAGCAGCCGCGGCGGCAGCCTAGGGAGCAATGAGCAGTTCTTC.

About this clone itself: In the same sample, other DNA sequences code for this CDR3. The chain employs TRBV20-1 and TRBJ2-5; unclear D gene. Germline loops: CDR1 DFQATT, CDR2 SNEGSKA (reference sequence). The CDR3 is made up of 10 amino acids. V gave up 4 bases and J gave up 3 bases, with 3 bases separating them. The CDR3 is CSANKETQYF. The CDR3 DNA follows: TGCAGTGCTAACAAAGAGACCCAGTACTTC.

This clone occurred a few times. A read error may produce the germline difference seen at one junction end. V gene TRBV2 combines with J gene TRBJ2-7; a weak D match, TRBD1 (5 bases). CDR1 is SNHLY, CDR2 FYNNEI, per germline. The CDR3 spans 16 residues. The CDR3 region has the DNA TGTGCCAGCAGTACCCGGACACCCGAAAGATACTACGGGCAGTACTTC. Translated, it gives CASSTRTPERYYGQYF.

This clone was detected only once. In DNA, the CDR3 is TGTGCCAGCAGCTTAGTATCTGGCCAGGGCAAGGGAAAACTGTTTTTT. Residues: CASSLVSGQGKGKLFF. This chain links TRBV7-2 with TRBJ1-4, with D tentatively TRBD1 (5 bases). The CDR3 runs 16 residues. The V gene lost 1 base and the J gene lost 10 bases, with 19 bases spanning the gap. CDR1 and CDR2 (germline): SGHTA, FQGNSA.